This passage covers 20 T cell receptor beta chains from one sample sequenced in a study of cytomegalovirus exposure and HLA in healthy donors. The PCR contained 60 Vbeta and 13 Jbeta primers. TCRdb's copy holds only in-frame clones and misses some; the assay was immunoSEQ multiplex PCR. Among around 130,000 clones listed, over 70% were seen once. Source material: PBMCs. Receptor source: a middle-aged woman in good health and CMV-seronegative.

This chain connects TRBV7-2 to TRBJ2-3, with D maybe TRBD2 (5 bases). This CDR3 comprises 15 residues. Germline V gene sequence: CDR1 SGHTA, CDR2 FQGNSA. V shed 6 bases and J shed 7 bases, with 20 bases lying between them. This CDR3 reads CASRERPGVGYTQYF. The CDR3 DNA is TGTGCCAGCAGAGAACGTCCCGGGGTAGGGTATACGCAGTATTTT.

The rearrangement links TRBV7-9 to TRBJ1-2, with D possibly matching TRBD1 (5 bases). V was pared by 5 bases and J by 8 bases, with 15 bases between. CDR1 SEHNR and CDR2 FQNEAQ come from the germline V gene (reference sequence). The CDR3 spans 13 residues. In DNA form, the CDR3 reads TGTGCCAGCAGCCTAGGTTGGGGCCGGGGCTACACCTTC. Protein sequence: CASSLGWGRGYTF.

V is TRBV5-1 and J is TRBJ2-1; D is unresolved. The CDR3 is made up of 15 amino acids. V lost 2 bases to trimming and J lost 5 bases, with 14 bases between them. Germline assignment: CDR1 SGHRS and CDR2 YFSETQ. DNA of the CDR3: TGCGCCAGCAGCTTCTGGCAGTCGAAAGACAATGAGCAGTTCTTC. Protein: CASSFWQSKDNEQFF.

This chain connects TRBV7-9 to TRBJ2-3; the match to TRBD2 covers 12 bases. J lost 6 bases, V lost 1 base, and 11 bases had no gene match. The CDR3 is 18 amino acids. CDR1 and CDR2 from the germline V gene are SEHNR and FQNEAQ (reference sequence). The CDR3 loop is CASSLDLAGGPLSDTQYF. CDR3 coding DNA: TGTGCCAGCAGCTTAGACCTAGCGGGAGGGCCTTTGTCCGATACGCAGTATTTT.

V and J are TRBV7-3 and TRBJ2-1, with 7 bases fitting TRBD2. V dropped 4 bases and J dropped 10; count of bases not matched to a gene: 13. Per the germline V gene, CDR1 is SGHTA and CDR2 is FQGTGA. This CDR3 has 15 residues. The DNA for the CDR3 is TGTGCCAGCAGCTCCTCGGGGGGTGGTGCCACGGAGCAGTTCTTC. It yields the protein CASSSSGGGATEQFF.

This clone has only a few counts. This sequence joins TRBV5-3 and TRBJ1-3; 9 positions agree with TRBD1. TRBV5-3 is an ORF for which the function is uncertain. V was pared by 3 bases and J by 3 bases, with 1 base of the junction left unmatched. The CDR3 totals 14 residues. Here the CDR3 DNA reads TGTGCCAGAAGCTACAGGGGGCTTGGAAACACCATATATTTT. Its protein is CARSYRGLGNTIYF.

The chain employs TRBV28 and TRBJ1-4; D is perhaps TRBD1 (6 bases). The CDR3 totals 15 residues. The V end lost 6 bases, the J end lost 6 bases, and 17 bases lay between the germline ends. CDR1 is MDHEN and CDR2 is SYDVKM in the germline V gene. The CDR3 here is CASSPGGLADEKLFF. Written as DNA, the CDR3 is TGTGCCAGCAGCCCCGGGGGGCTCGCTGATGAAAAACTGTTTTTT.

The chain combines TRBV11-3 with TRBJ2-1, with a tentative D call TRBD2 (6 bases). Germline V gene lookup returns CDR1 SGHNT and CDR2 YENEEA. V lost 4 bases and J 0 bases, leaving 10 bases between the germline ends. The CDR3 covers 15 residues. DNA of the CDR3: TGTGCCAGCAGCTCCCGGGGGAGCTCCTACAATGAGCAGTTCTTC. Its protein is CASSSRGSSYNEQFF.

J is TRBJ2-4 and V is TRBV28; D uncertain. The V gene's germline CDR1 is MDHEN and CDR2 SYDVKM. V was pared by 7 bases and J by 0 bases, with 7 bases between. CDR3 length equals 13 residues. CDR3 DNA: TGTGCCAGCACCACAGTAGCCAAAAACATTCAGTACTTC. Protein sequence: CASTTVAKNIQYF.

This rearrangement joins TRBV5-8 to TRBJ1-2, with 9 bases that match TRBD1. The CDR3 contains 16 residues. The V gene end was trimmed by 3 bases and the J gene end by 3 bases; junction bases not matched to a gene: 9. The germline V gene has CDR1 SGHTS and CDR2 YDEGEE. Here the CDR3 reads CASSSLTGGGHYGYTF. The CDR3 DNA is TGTGCCAGCAGCTCCCTGACAGGGGGGGGTCACTATGGCTACACCTTC.

The V gene is TRBV5-4, the J gene TRBJ2-5, with 9 bases lining up with TRBD2. The length of the CDR3 is 16 residues. Germline assignment: CDR1 SGHNT and CDR2 YYREEE (reference sequence). The trim removed 4 bases at V and 5 bases at J, leaving 12 bases unmatched. CDR3: CASSETQTSGRETQYF. The CDR3 DNA reads TGTGCCAGCAGCGAGACCCAGACTAGCGGTAGGGAGACCCAGTACTTC.

The chain combines TRBV12-1 with TRBJ1-2; the table's D call, TRBD1, has no DNA check behind it. TRBV12-1 has pseudogene status. The CDR3 covers 13 residues. The CDR3 loop reads CASSLGQLYGYTF. The CDR3 nucleotides read TGTGCCAGCAGCTTAGGACAGCTCTATGGCTACACCTTC.

The genes are TRBV19 and TRBJ2-5; D is possibly TRBD2 (7 bases). CDR3 length: 13 residues. V shed 10 bases and J shed 5 bases, with 17 bases lying between them. Germline lookup yields CDR1 LNHDA and CDR2 SQIVND (reference sequence). The CDR3 region is CATRPGGRETQYF. In DNA form, the CDR3 reads TGTGCCACTCGGCCGGGGGGCCGTGAGACCCAGTACTTC.

The rearrangement uses TRBV10-3 and TRBJ2-3; D is ambiguous. The germline V gene has CDR1 ENHRY and CDR2 SYGVKD. CDR3 length: 14 amino acids. Trimming took 2 bases from V and 6 from J, leaving 12 bases between them. For the CDR3, the DNA is TGTGCCATCAGTGAGGGCTCTCTCCCTGATACGCAGTATTTT. Protein: CAISEGSLPDTQYF.

This clone was observed a few times. This chain connects TRBV19 to TRBJ2-2, with D possibly being TRBD1 (6 bases). The ends were cut back, 0 bases at V and 12 bases at J, with 8 bases in the middle. In germline, CDR1 is LNHDA, CDR2 SQIVND (reference sequence). The CDR3 is made up of 12 amino acids. Written as DNA, the CDR3 is TGTGCCAGTAGTATAGAAGGGGGTAAGCTGTTTTTT. Amino acid sequence: CASSIEGGKLFF.

This chain uses TRBV18 with TRBJ1-4; D gene ambiguous. The CDR3 covers 11 residues. Trimming left V 5 bases short and J 14 bases short, with 12 bases between. CDR1 KGHSH and CDR2 LQKENI come from the germline V gene. The CDR3 DNA reads as TGTGCCAGCTCATCAGACCGGGTCCTGTTTTTT. Amino acids: CASSSDRVLFF.

DNA for the CDR3: TGTGCCAGCAGTTTATGGGACAGTAGATCCTACGAGCAGTACTTC. Its protein product is CASSLWDSRSYEQYF. This chain connects TRBV28 to TRBJ2-7; D is perhaps TRBD1 (6 bases). This CDR3 is 15 amino acids long. Per the germline V gene, CDR1 is MDHEN and CDR2 is SYDVKM. The V and J ends lost 0 bases and 1 base respectively, with 10 bases between them.

This chain links TRBV27 with TRBJ2-3; 7 bases line up with TRBD1. After removal of 3 bases from V and 0 bases from J, the junction contained 6 bases not matched to a gene. The CDR3 extends over 16 amino acids. The V gene's germline CDR1 is MNHEY and CDR2 SMNVEV (reference sequence). The CDR3 spells CASSFRGRFSTDTQYF. In DNA form, the CDR3 reads TGTGCCAGCAGTTTTAGGGGGCGGTTTAGCACAGATACGCAGTATTTT.

The V call is TRBV25-1, the J call TRBJ2-2; 8 nucleotides line up with TRBD2. CDR3 length equals 15 residues. CDR1 is MGHDK, CDR2 SYGVNS, per germline. V trimming: 7 bases; J trimming: 2 bases; junction bases outside the gene matches: 6. The CDR3 spells CASTPSGRNTGELFF. For the CDR3, the DNA is TGTGCCAGCACCCCCAGCGGGAGAAACACCGGGGAGCTGTTTTTT. The full variable domain, in which reference TRBV25-1 and TRBJ2-2 provide the parts outside the CDR3, is EADIYQTPRYLVIGTGKKITLECSQTMGHDKMYWYQQDPGMELHLIHYSYGVNSTEKGDLSSESTVSRIRTEHFPLTLESARPSHTSQYLCASTPSGRNTGELFFGEGSRLTVL.

This chain links TRBV5-1 with TRBJ2-5, with D maybe TRBD1 (6 bases). CDR1 is SGHRS and CDR2 is YFSETQ in the germline V gene. The CDR3 runs to 15 residues. The V and J ends lost 4 bases and 3 bases respectively, with 16 bases between them. In nucleotides, the CDR3 is TGCGCCAGCAGCCCTATCCAGGGGACGGAAGAGACCCAGTACTTC. Amino acids: CASSPIQGTEETQYF.